One T cell receptor beta chain is described in this entry. The data were taken from a study of CD8+ T cells in alopecia areata. Study-level background: Treatment comprised oral tofacitinib, 5 to 10 mg twice daily, in treated patients. Tofacitinib ran for 6 to 18 months before 6 months off drug.

Sequencing relied on a cDNA template that was reverse transcribed from extracted RNA. The method was immunoSEQ multiplex PCR; TCRdb's version includes in-frame clones alone and lacks a portion of them. The profile shows about 140,000 clones, 86% of them singletons. This CDR3 spans 15 amino acids. The junction had 11 bases not matched to a gene; V was cut back by 5 bases and J by 7 bases. Germline lookup yields CDR1 SNHLY and CDR2 FYNNEI. Treatment noted: oral pan-JAK inhibitor, 5-10 mg twice daily. V usage is TRBV2 and J usage is TRBJ2-7; 10 nucleotides line up with TRBD1. The sample here was CD8+ T cells sorted from blood, taken at week 4, from a patient treated with tofacitinib. The receptor was isolated from a human donor with alopecia areata. DNA of the CDR3: TGTGCCAGCAGTCCCCTGGACAGGGGGGGAAGTGAGCAGTACTTC. The encoded protein is CASSPLDRGGSEQYF.